This T cell receptor beta chain came from a study of T cells in Graves' hyperthyroidism and ophthalmopathy. About the study: Blood from the periphery was taken at initial diagnosis, before any treatment.

Researchers amplified the TCR beta CDR3 regions from RNA transcripts. First-round RT-PCR targeting the TCR CDR3 was performed with the HTBI primer set. Each CDR3 protein is one row after TCRdb ran MiXCR on the multiplex PCR reads. Altogether approximately 720,000 distinct CDR3 sequences are present, about 17% being singletons, with the ten largest covering over 15%. Uncontrolled infection, other autoimmune disease, pregnancy or lactation barred patients from enrollment. Ahead of any ophthalmopathy symptoms, the blood sample was obtained at the first diagnosis of hyperthyroidism. Fresh peripheral blood, roughly 10 ml, was the source of the PBMCs. V was clipped by 8 bases and J by 4 bases, with 19 bases between them. CDR1 and CDR2 from the germline V gene are MNHNS and SASEGT. This CDR3 is 15 amino acids long.

This clonotype was sampled from a woman in her 50s with Graves' hyperthyroidism that later progressed to Graves' ophthalmopathy. V gene TRBV6-1 combines with J gene TRBJ2-3, with a possible D match to TRBD2 (5 bases). The specimen sequenced was blood. CDR3: CASAGGWNRADTQYF. CDR3 DNA: TGTGCCAGCGCCGGCGGGTGGAACCGCGCAGATACGCAGTATTTT.